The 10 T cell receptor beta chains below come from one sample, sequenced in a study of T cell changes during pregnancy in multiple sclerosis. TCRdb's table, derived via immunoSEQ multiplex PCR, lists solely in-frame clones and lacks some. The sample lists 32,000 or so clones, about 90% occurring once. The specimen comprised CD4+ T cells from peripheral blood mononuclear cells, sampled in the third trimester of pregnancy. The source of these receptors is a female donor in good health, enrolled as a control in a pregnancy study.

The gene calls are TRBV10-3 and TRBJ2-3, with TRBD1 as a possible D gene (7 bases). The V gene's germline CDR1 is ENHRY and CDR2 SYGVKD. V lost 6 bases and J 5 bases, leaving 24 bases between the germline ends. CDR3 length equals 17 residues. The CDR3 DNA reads TGTGCCATCAGGAAATTTGAGGGGGCCAAAGCGGGAGATACGCAGTATTTT. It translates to CAIRKFEGAKAGDTQYF.

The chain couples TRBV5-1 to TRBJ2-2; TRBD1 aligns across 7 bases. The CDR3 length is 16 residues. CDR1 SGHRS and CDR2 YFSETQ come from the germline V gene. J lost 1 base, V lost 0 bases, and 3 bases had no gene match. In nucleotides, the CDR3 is TGCGCCAGCAGCTTGGGACAGGGTGGGAACACCGGGGAGCTGTTTTTT. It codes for CASSLGQGGNTGELFF.

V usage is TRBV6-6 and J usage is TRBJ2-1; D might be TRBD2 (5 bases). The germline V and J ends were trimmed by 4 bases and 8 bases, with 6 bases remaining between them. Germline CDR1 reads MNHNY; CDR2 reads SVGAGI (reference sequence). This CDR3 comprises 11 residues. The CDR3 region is CASSFGDEQFF. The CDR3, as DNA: TGTGCCAGCAGTTTCGGGGATGAGCAGTTCTTC.

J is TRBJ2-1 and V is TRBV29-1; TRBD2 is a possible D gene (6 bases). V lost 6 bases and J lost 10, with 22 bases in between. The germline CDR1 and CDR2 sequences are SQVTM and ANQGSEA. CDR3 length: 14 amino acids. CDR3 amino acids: CSVSTGTSFGEQFF. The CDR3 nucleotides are TGCAGCGTCTCTACCGGGACTTCCTTCGGCGAGCAGTTCTTC.

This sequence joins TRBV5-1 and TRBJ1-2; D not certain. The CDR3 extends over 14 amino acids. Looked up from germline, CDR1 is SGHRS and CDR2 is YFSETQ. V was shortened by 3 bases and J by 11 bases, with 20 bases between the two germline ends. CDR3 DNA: TGCGCCAGCAGCTACTCATCGGAGCGAACCTCGTACACCTTC. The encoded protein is CASSYSSERTSYTF.

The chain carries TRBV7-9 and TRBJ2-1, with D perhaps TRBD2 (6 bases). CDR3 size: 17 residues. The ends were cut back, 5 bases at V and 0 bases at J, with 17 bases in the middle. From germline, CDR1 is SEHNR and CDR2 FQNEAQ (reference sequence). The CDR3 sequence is CASSQDFGGSSYNEQFF. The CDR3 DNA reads TGTGCCAGCAGCCAAGATTTTGGGGGGAGCTCCTACAATGAGCAGTTCTTC.

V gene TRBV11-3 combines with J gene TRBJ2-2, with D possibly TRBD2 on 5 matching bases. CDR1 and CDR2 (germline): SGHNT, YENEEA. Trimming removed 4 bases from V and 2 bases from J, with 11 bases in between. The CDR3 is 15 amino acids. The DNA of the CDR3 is TGTGCCAGCAGCTCGGGCGGGTTAAACACCGGGGAGCTGTTTTTT. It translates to CASSSGGLNTGELFF. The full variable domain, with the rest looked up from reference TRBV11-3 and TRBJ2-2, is EAGVVQSPRYKIIEKKQPVAFWCNPISGHNTLYWYLQNLGQGPELLIRYENEEAVDDSQLPKDRFSAERLKGVDSTLKIQPAELGDSAVYLCASSSGGLNTGELFFGEGSRLTVL.

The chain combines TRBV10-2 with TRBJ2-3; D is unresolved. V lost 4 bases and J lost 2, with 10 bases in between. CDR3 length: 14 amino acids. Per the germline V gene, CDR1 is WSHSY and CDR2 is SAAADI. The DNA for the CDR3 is TGCGCCAGCAGTGGGGCTGTTTTCACAGATACGCAGTATTTT. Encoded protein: CASSGAVFTDTQYF.

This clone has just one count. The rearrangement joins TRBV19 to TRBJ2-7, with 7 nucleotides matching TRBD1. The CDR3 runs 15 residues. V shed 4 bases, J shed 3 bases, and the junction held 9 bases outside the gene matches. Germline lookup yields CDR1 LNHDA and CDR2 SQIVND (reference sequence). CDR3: CASSTGTVGFYEQYF. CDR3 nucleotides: TGTGCCAGTAGTACTGGGACAGTAGGATTCTACGAGCAGTACTTC.

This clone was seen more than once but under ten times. The DNA for the CDR3 is TGCAGCGTCAACTCACAGGGACAGAACACTGAAGCTTTCTTT. Translated, it gives CSVNSQGQNTEAFF. V gene TRBV29-1 combines with J gene TRBJ1-1, with D possibly TRBD1 on 6 matching bases. Germline CDR1 reads SQVTM; CDR2 reads ANQGSEA. Trimming took 6 bases from V and 1 from J, leaving 15 bases between them. The CDR3 loop spans 14 amino acids. Filled out from reference TRBV29-1 and TRBJ1-1, the complete variable domain reads SAVISQKPSRDICQRGTSLTIQCQVDSQVTMMFWYRQQPGQSLTLIATANQGSEATYESGFVIDKFPISRPNLTFSTLTVSNMSPEDSSIYLCSVNSQGQNTEAFFGQGTRLTVV.